Presented here are 9 T cell receptor beta chains from one specimen sequenced in a study of technical replicates of blood from a handful of donors. Repertoires were generated with immunoSEQ multiplex PCR, while TCRdb's copy carries only in-frame clones and drops some. The data hold tens of thousands of clones, with about 96% observed a single time. Material for sequencing was T cells isolated from PBMCs. Every receptor here comes from a human donor in good health.

The V call is TRBV28, the J call TRBJ2-5, with a tentative D call TRBD1 (6 bases). The V and J ends lost 3 bases and 0 bases respectively, with 20 bases between them. CDR3 length equals 18 residues. Germline-derived CDR1 and CDR2 are MDHEN and SYDVKM. In DNA form, the CDR3 reads TGTGCCAGCAGTTTTTCATTCGAAGGACAGTCGTACCAAGAGACCCAGTACTTC. It codes for CASSFSFEGQSYQETQYF. Combining the CDR3 with reference TRBV28 and TRBJ2-5 gives the whole variable domain DVKVTQSSRYLVKRTGEKVFLECVQDMDHENMFWYRQDPGLGLRLIYFSYDVKMKEKGDIPEGYSVSREKKERFSLILESASTNQTSMYLCASSFSFEGQSYQETQYFGPGTRLLVL.

The J gene is TRBJ2-7, the V gene TRBV10-3; tentatively, D is TRBD1 (5 bases). The CDR3 covers 14 residues. Per the germline V gene, CDR1 is ENHRY and CDR2 is SYGVKD. Trimming cost V 3 bases and J 3 bases, with 12 bases left between them. CDR3 sequence (DNA): TGTGCCATCAGTGACCCAGGGATTAGCTACGAGCAGTACTTC. It yields the protein CAISDPGISYEQYF.

The gene calls are TRBV6-6 and TRBJ2-1; 9 nucleotides match TRBD2. Germline V lookup: CDR1 MNHNY, CDR2 SVGAGI (reference sequence). J was trimmed by 2 bases and V by 0 bases; bases with no gene match: 2. There are 16 residues in the CDR3. The chain's CDR3 is CASSYSGGRAYNEQFF. The CDR3 coding sequence is TGTGCCAGCAGTTACTCGGGCGGGAGGGCCTACAATGAGCAGTTCTTC.

The genes are TRBV30 and TRBJ2-1; TRBD1 matches at 7 bases. The CDR3 is 13 amino acids. V was clipped by 4 bases and J by 6 bases; unmatched bases: 6. Germline V lookup: CDR1 GTSNPN, CDR2 SVGIG (reference sequence). Written as DNA, the CDR3 is TGTGCCTGGACAGGGGGATGGAGCAATGAGCAGTTCTTC. This encodes CAWTGGWSNEQFF.

The chain uses TRBV27 and TRBJ1-2; TRBD1 agrees at 7 bases. Trimming removed 2 bases from V and 5 bases from J; junction bases left unmatched: 5. CDR1 and CDR2 from the germline V gene are MNHEY and SMNVEV (reference sequence). This CDR3 has 14 residues. The CDR3 protein is CASSLDRAGYGYTF. The DNA of the CDR3 is TGTGCCAGCAGTTTAGACAGGGCTGGTTATGGCTACACCTTC.

This chain links TRBV25-1 with TRBJ2-5; 9 bases agree with TRBD2. V gave up 3 bases and J gave up 3 bases; unmatched junction bases: 5. CDR1 MGHDK and CDR2 SYGVNS come from the germline V gene. This CDR3 region has 15 residues. CDR3 sequence: CASSEVAGGKETQYF. The CDR3 nucleotides read TGTGCCAGCAGTGAGGTTGCGGGAGGGAAAGAGACCCAGTACTTC.

V and J are TRBV11-2 and TRBJ2-2; unclear D gene. The CDR3 extends over 13 amino acids. Between the trimmed V and J ends, which lost 0 bases and 4 bases, there was a span of 3 bases. CDR1 is SGHAT, CDR2 FQNNGV, per germline. CDR3 sequence: CASSLDITGELFF. CDR3 DNA sequence: TGTGCCAGCAGCTTAGATATCACCGGGGAGCTGTTTTTT.

The gene calls are TRBV5-5 and TRBJ2-7, with 8 positions matching TRBD2. The CDR3 covers 16 residues. Germline CDR1 reads SGHKS; CDR2 reads YYEKEE (reference sequence). V lost 0 bases and J lost 4; bases outside the gene matches: 9. DNA of the CDR3: TGTGCCAGCAGCTTGGATGCAAGCGGGAGCCGGTACGAGCAGTACTTC. Translating it yields CASSLDASGSRYEQYF.

This rearrangement joins TRBV4-1 to TRBJ1-1; D not certain. The CDR3 extends over 13 amino acids. Germline assignment: CDR1 MGHRA and CDR2 YSYEKL. V was cut by 0 bases and J by 2 bases, with 4 bases left in between. The CDR3 spells CASSQEQNTEAFF. Written as DNA, the CDR3 is TGCGCCAGCAGCCAAGAACAAAACACTGAAGCTTTCTTT.